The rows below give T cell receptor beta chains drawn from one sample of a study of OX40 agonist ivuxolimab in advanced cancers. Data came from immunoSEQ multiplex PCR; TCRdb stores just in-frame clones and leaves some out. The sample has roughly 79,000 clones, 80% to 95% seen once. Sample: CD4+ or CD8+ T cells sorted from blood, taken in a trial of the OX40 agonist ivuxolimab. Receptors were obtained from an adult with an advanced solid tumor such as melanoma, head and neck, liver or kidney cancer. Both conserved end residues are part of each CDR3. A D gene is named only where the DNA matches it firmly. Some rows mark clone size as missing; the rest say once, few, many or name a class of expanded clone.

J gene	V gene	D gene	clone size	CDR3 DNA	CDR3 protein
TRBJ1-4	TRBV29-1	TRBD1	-	TGCAGCGGTGGGACAGGGGCAACTAATGAAAAACTGTTTTTT	CSGGTGATNEKLFF
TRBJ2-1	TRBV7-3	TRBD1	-	TGTGCCAGCAGTCTCCGACAGGGCGGTGGTGAGCAGTTCTTC	CASSLRQGGGEQFF
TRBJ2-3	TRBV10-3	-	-	TGTGCCATCAGTGAGTCTAGATTTGATACGCAGTATTTT	CAISESRFDTQYF
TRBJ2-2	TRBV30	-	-	TGTGCCTGGAGTCGGCAGGGGAACACCGGGGAGCTGTTTTTT	CAWSRQGNTGELFF
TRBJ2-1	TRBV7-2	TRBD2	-	TGTGCCAGCAGCTTCGGACTAGCGGGAAGGCAGTTCTTC	CASSFGLAGRQFF
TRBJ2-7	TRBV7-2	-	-	TGTGCCAGCAGCTTAGGGACGGCACCCTACGAGCAGTACTTC	CASSLGTAPYEQYF
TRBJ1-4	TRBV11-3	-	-	TGTGCCAGCAGCCTGGGGGCCACTCCCAATGAAAAACTGTTTTTT	CASSLGATPNEKLFF
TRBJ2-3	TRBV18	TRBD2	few	TGTGCCAGCTCACCAAAAGGTGACGGGAGGGTCGGAGATACGCAGTATTTT	CASSPKGDGRVGDTQYF
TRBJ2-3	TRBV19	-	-	TGTGCCAGTAGTATAAACGGGGGTGCCGCTAGAGGGGATACGCAGTATTTT	CASSINGGAARGDTQYF
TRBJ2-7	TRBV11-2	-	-	TGTGCCAGCAGCTCCCAGCGGAACGAGCAGTACTTC	CASSSQRNEQYF
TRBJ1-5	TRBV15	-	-	TGTGCCACCAGCAGAGCAGGTAGAAATCAGCCCCAGCATTTT	CATSRAGRNQPQHF
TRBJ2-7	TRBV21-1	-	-	TGTGCCAGCAGCAAAGGTTCCCGGGACGGAGAATACGAGCAGTACTTC	CASSKGSRDGEYEQYF
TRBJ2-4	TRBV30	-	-	TGTGCCTGGAGTATCCCTCCTGGCAGGGAAGGAAACATTCAGTACTTC	CAWSIPPGREGNIQYF
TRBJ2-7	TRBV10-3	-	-	TGTGCCATCAGTGAAAGTACAGGTCTTTCCTACGAGCAGTACTTC	CAISESTGLSYEQYF
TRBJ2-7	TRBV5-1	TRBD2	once	TGCGCCAGCAGCCACTCTAGCGGGAGGGGTAGGGCCTACGAGCAGTACTTC	CASSHSSGRGRAYEQYF
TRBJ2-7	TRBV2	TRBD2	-	TGTGCCAGCGACATGGGGGAGGGCCGGGGTTACGAGCAGTACTTC	CASDMGEGRGYEQYF
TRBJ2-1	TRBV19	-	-	TGTGCCAGTGTGGACAGCTTGGGGCTCTACAATGAGCAGTTCTTC	CASVDSLGLYNEQFF
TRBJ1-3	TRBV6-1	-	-	TGTGCCAGCAGTGACGTGGGTAGCTCTGGAAACACCATATATTTT	CASSDVGSSGNTIYF
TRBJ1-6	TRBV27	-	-	TGTGCCAGCAGTTTATGGGGGAACCGCTCACCCCTCCACTTT	CASSLWGNRSPLHF
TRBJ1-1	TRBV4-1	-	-	TGCGCCAGCAGCCAAGGGCAGATGAAGACTGAAGCTTTCTTT	CASSQGQMKTEAFF
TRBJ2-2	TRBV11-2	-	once	TGTGCCAGCAGCTTAGAGGGACTTCACACCGGGGAGCTGTTTTTT	CASSLEGLHTGELFF
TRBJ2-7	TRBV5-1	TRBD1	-	TGCGCCAGCAGCGCCGGACAGGGGTCCGAGCAGTACTTC	CASSAGQGSEQYF
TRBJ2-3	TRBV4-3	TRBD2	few	TGCGCCAGCAGCCAGAGGGGACTAGCGTCAGATACGCAGTATTTT	CASSQRGLASDTQYF
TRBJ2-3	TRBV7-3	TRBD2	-	TGTGCCAGCAGGGCGGGAGGGCCGACAGATACGCAGTATTTT	CASRAGGPTDTQYF
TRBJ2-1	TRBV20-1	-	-	TGCAGTGCTAGTGGGCAGGGGGGGCAGTTCTTC	CSASGQGGQFF
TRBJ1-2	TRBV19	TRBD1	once	TGTGCCAGTAGTACCAACGACAGGGTATATGGCTACACCTTC	CASSTNDRVYGYTF
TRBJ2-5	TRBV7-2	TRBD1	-	TGTGCCAGCAGCTCCGGGACAGGGGGACCAAACTTC	CASSSGTGGPNF
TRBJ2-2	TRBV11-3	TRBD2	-	TGTGCCAGCAGCTTAGGAGCGGGAAACACCGGGGAGCTGTTTTTT	CASSLGAGNTGELFF
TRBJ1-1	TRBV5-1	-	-	TGCGCCAGCAGCTTGCGGGGTGGAGCTGAAGCTTTCTTT	CASSLRGGAEAFF
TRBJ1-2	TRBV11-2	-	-	TGTGCCAGCAGCTTAGTCCCGAGTAACTATGGCTACACCTTC	CASSLVPSNYGYTF
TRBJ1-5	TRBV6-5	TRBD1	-	TGTGCCAGCAGTTGGGGGACAGGGGATCAGCCCCAGCATTTT	CASSWGTGDQPQHF
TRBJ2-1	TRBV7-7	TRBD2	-	TGTGCTAGCAGCTCAGTAGCGGGAAGGAATGAGCAGTTCTTC	CASSSVAGRNEQFF
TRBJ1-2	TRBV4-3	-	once	TGCGCCAGCAGCCAAGGGGCGTCTGGAAACTATGGCTACACCTTC	CASSQGASGNYGYTF
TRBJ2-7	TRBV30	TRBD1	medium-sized	TGTGCCTGCACTGCTCCCGGGACAGAGTTTTCCTACGAGCAGTACTTC	CACTAPGTEFSYEQYF
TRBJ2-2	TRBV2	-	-	TGTGCCAGCAGGAGAGCAGAACCTATGTCAGACACCGGGGAGCTGTTTTTT	CASRRAEPMSDTGELFF
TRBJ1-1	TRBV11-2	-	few	TGTGCCAGCAGCTTCCAGGGGCCGAACACTGAAGCTTTCTTT	CASSFQGPNTEAFF
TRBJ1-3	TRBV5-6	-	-	TGTGCCAGCAGCGGCAACAGGGCCCTCTCTGGAAGGGCCATATATTTT	CASSGNRALSGRAIYF
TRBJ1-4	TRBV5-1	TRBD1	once	TGCGCCAGCAGCTTGGGCCAGGGGGTATCTAATGAAAAACTGTTTTTT	CASSLGQGVSNEKLFF
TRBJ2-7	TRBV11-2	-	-	TGTGCCAGCAGCTTGAGCTCGGGAGTCACCTCCTACGAGCAGTACTTC	CASSLSSGVTSYEQYF
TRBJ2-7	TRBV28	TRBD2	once	TGTGCCAGCAGTCCCGAGGGACTAGCGGGACGAAGCTCCTACGAGCAGTACTTC	CASSPEGLAGRSSYEQYF
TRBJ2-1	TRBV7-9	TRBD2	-	TGTGCCAGCAGTGGTGGAGGGACTACCTACAATGAGCAGTTCTTC	CASSGGGTTYNEQFF
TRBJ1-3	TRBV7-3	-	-	TGTGCCAGCAGCCCTGGCCAGGGTCGAAACACCATATATTTT	CASSPGQGRNTIYF
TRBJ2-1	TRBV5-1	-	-	TGCGCCAGCAGCTTGAACAGCGACAATGAGCAGTTCTTC	CASSLNSDNEQFF
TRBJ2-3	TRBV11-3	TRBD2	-	TGTGCCAGCAGCTTAGGGACTAGCGGGACAGATACGCAGTATTTT	CASSLGTSGTDTQYF
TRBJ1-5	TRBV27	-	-	TGTGCCAGCAGCCAATTCCATCGAGATAGCAATCAGCCCCAGCATTTT	CASSQFHRDSNQPQHF